This entry lists 25 T cell receptor beta chains sequenced from one sample in a study of post-analysis software for immune sequencing data. Study-wide findings and caveats: In patients, TRBV5-6, TRBV5-1 and TRBV20-1 belonged to roughly five TRBV segments found more frequently than in controls.

TCR beta cDNA libraries included unique molecular identifiers. TCRdb reanalysed the PCR reads using MiXCR and keeps one entry per CDR3 protein. Seen here are hundreds of thousands of distinct CDR3 sequences, approximately 59% observed once, and the top ten hold about 11%. No antigens are known for them. The sequenced material came from blood. These receptors were obtained from a girl aged 2-10 years with multiple sclerosis.

The J gene is TRBJ2-1, the V gene TRBV7-9, with 13 bases lining up with TRBD2. Germline values: CDR1 SEHNR, CDR2 FQNEAQ (reference sequence). Unmatched junction bases numbered 6, after V lost 0 bases and J lost 4 bases. The CDR3 covers 18 residues. CDR3 bases: TGTGCCAGCAGCTTAGCCGGACTAGCGGGAGATCTATACAATGAGCAGTTCTTC. Protein product: CASSLAGLAGDLYNEQFF.

This rearrangement joins TRBV5-1 to TRBJ2-5, with 15 bases matching TRBD2. The end of the DNA is better explained by TRBJ2-7, so the J call may be wrong. CDR3 length: 17 residues. CDR1 SGHRS and CDR2 YFSETQ come from the germline V gene. CDR3 sequence: CASSPAGLAGGYYEQYF. The CDR3 DNA reads TGCGCCAGCAGCCCGGCGGGACTAGCGGGAGGTTACTACGAGCAGTACTTC.

The V and J genes are TRBV4-1 and TRBJ2-1, with 16 nucleotides matching TRBD2. The CDR3 is 20 amino acids. V dropped 3 bases and J dropped 9; count of bases not matched to a gene: 17. Germline-derived CDR1 and CDR2 are MGHRA and YSYEKL. CDR3 in amino acids: CASSHALGTSGRALGSEQFF. The DNA for the CDR3 is TGCGCCAGCAGCCACGCTTTAGGGACTAGCGGGAGGGCCCTCGGGAGTGAGCAGTTCTTC.

The chain employs TRBV7-9 and TRBJ2-7, with TRBD1 matching 10 bases. Matching the DNA end better, TRBJ2-5 makes the J call doubtful. The germline CDR1 and CDR2 sequences are SEHNR and FQNEAQ (reference sequence). This CDR3 has 19 residues. The CDR3 loop reads CASSHTSNPGQGYLETQYF. DNA of the CDR3: TGTGCCAGCAGCCACACCTCAAATCCGGGACAGGGGTATTTGGAGACCCAGTACTTC.

This clonotype was observed a few times. The chain couples TRBV13 to TRBJ1-6, with TRBD1 as a possible D gene (5 bases). The length of the CDR3 is 13 residues. Germline CDR1 is PRHDT and CDR2 is FYEKMQ (reference sequence). The V end was cut by 5 bases, the J end by 8 bases, with 10 bases between. The CDR3 region has the DNA TGTGCCAGCAGCCAAATGGGGGATTCACCCCTCCACTTT. Encoded protein: CASSQMGDSPLHF. The variable domain in full, with the rest retrieved from reference TRBV13 and TRBJ1-6, is AAGVIQSPRHLIKEKRETATLKCYPIPRHDTVYWYQQGPGQDPQFLISFYEKMQSDKGSIPDRFSAQQFSDYHSELNMSSLELGDSALYFCASSQMGDSPLHFGNGTRLTVT.

The J gene is TRBJ2-7, the V gene TRBV7-2; 12 bases map to TRBD2. After removal of 6 bases from V and 5 bases from J, the junction contained 8 bases not matched to a gene. There are 15 residues in the CDR3. The germline CDR1 and CDR2 sequences are SGHTA and FQGNSA. The DNA for the CDR3 is TGTGCCAGCAGATCGACTAGCGGGAGTTTCGACGAGCAGTACTTC. Translating gives CASRSTSGSFDEQYF.

This sequence joins TRBV7-9 and TRBJ2-7, with 13 positions matching TRBD2. The V gene's germline CDR1 is SEHNR and CDR2 FQNEAQ (reference sequence). V shed 1 base and J 4 bases; nucleotides not matched to a gene: 7. The CDR3 has 17 residues. CDR3 loop: CASSLGGLAGVRYEQYF. The CDR3 bases are TGTGCCAGCAGCTTAGGAGGACTAGCGGGAGTTAGGTACGAGCAGTACTTC. Complete variable domain (other parts from reference TRBV7-9 and TRBJ2-7): DTGVSQNPRHKITKRGQNVTFRCDPISEHNRLYWYRQTLGQGPEFLTYFQNEAQLEKSRLLSDRFSAERPKGSFSTLEIQRTEQGDSAMYLCASSLGGLAGVRYEQYFGPGTRLTVT.

With regard to this clonotype: A junction end diverges from the germline sequence, so it may reflect a read error. The V gene is TRBV7-9, the J gene TRBJ1-1, with 7 bases matching TRBD1. CDR3 length: 14 residues. Looked up from germline, CDR1 is SEHNR and CDR2 is FQNEAQ (reference sequence). Here the CDR3 DNA reads TGTGCCAACAGCTTAGGGACAGTCTCCACTGAAGCTTTCTTT. Protein sequence: CANSLGTVSTEAFF. The full variable domain, completed using reference TRBV7-9 and TRBJ1-1, is DTGVSQNPRHKITKRGQNVTFRCDPISEHNRLYWYRQTLGQGPEFLTYFQNEAQLEKSRLLSDRFSAERPKGSFSTLEIQRTEQGDSAMYLCANSLGTVSTEAFFGQGTRLTVV.

CDR3 nucleotides: TGCGCCAGCAGCCGACTCGGGACAGAGAACACTGAAGCTTTCTTT. Translating it yields CASSRLGTENTEAFF. The rearrangement links TRBV5-1 to TRBJ1-1, with 7 bases identical to TRBD1. The V gene's germline CDR1 is SGHRS and CDR2 YFSETQ. V was pared by 4 bases and J by 1 base, with 7 bases of the junction left unmatched. The CDR3 consists of 15 residues.

This clonotype has just a few counts. This sequence joins TRBV10-2 and TRBJ2-1; D gene ambiguous. This CDR3 contains 14 residues. The V and J ends lost 7 bases and 6 bases respectively, with 16 bases between them. CDR1 is WSHSY and CDR2 is SAAADI in the germline V gene. CDR3 sequence (DNA): TGCGCCAGCATGGGCTCTGCATCATTCAATGAGCAGTTCTTC. It specifies CASMGSASFNEQFF.

The chain joins TRBV20-1 to TRBJ2-3, with 10 bases fitting TRBD2. With 5 bases clipped from V and 0 bases from J, the junction kept 8 bases outside the gene matches. This CDR3 has 16 residues. Germline V gene lookup returns CDR1 DFQATT and CDR2 SNEGSKA (reference sequence). DNA for the CDR3: TGCAGTGCTCTTTCAACTAGCGGGGCTAGCACAGATACGCAGTATTTT. This encodes CSALSTSGASTDTQYF.

V gene TRBV5-1 combines with J gene TRBJ2-7, with TRBD1 matching 9 bases. This CDR3 contains 16 residues. In germline, CDR1 is SGHRS, CDR2 YFSETQ. Losses at the gene ends were 1 base for V and 4 bases for J; bases not matched to a gene: 9. CDR3 region: CASSLYRTGGEYEQYF. Written as DNA, the CDR3 is TGCGCCAGCAGCTTGTACCGAACAGGGGGCGAATACGAGCAGTACTTC.

V gene TRBV24-1 combines with J gene TRBJ2-1; a possible D gene is TRBD2 (6 bases). Between the trimmed V and J ends, which lost 2 bases and 3 bases, there was a span of 10 bases. The CDR3 is made up of 15 amino acids. In germline, CDR1 is KGHDR, CDR2 SFDVKD. This CDR3 is CATSDSAGSYNEQFF. The CDR3 region has the DNA TGTGCCACCAGTGATTCCGCCGGGAGCTACAATGAGCAGTTCTTC.

V usage is TRBV7-8 and J usage is TRBJ2-4, with 7 bases aligning to TRBD1. The junction had 13 bases not matched to a gene; V was cut back by 4 bases and J by 13 bases. The germline V gene has CDR1 SGHVS and CDR2 FQNEAQ. The CDR3 contains 14 residues. CDR3 bases: TGTGCCAGCAGCTCCCGGGACAGACTCAAGGAGCAGTACTTC. It translates to CASSSRDRLKEQYF.

This clonotype was counted a few times. The CDR3 DNA follows: TGTGCCACCAGCAGAGTTGGCTCTGGGGCCAACGTCCTGACTTTC. Protein product: CATSRVGSGANVLTF. The rearrangement links TRBV15 to TRBJ2-6, with no clear D. V was pared by 1 base and J by 0 bases, with 4 bases between. This CDR3 spans 15 amino acids. In germline, CDR1 is LNHNV, CDR2 YYDKDF (reference sequence).

The sample holds a few counts of this clonotype. The chain is built from TRBV7-9 and TRBJ2-7, with D possibly called TRBD1 or TRBD2 (5 bases each). With 5 bases removed from V and 2 bases from J, the gap between germline ends came to 13 bases. CDR3 length: 14 amino acids. CDR1 SEHNR and CDR2 FQNEAQ come from the germline V gene (reference sequence). CDR3 nucleotide sequence: TGTGCCAGCAGCGGCCCCGGGGCTCCCTACGAGCAGTACTTC. Protein product: CASSGPGAPYEQYF.

Remarks on this clonotype: A read error is likely, as this CDR3 ends without the conserved phenylalanine or tryptophan. The genes are TRBV20-1 and TRBJ2-1; 14 bases line up with TRBD2. After removal of 3 bases from V and 3 bases from J, the junction contained 7 bases not matched to a gene. Germline V gene data show CDR1 as DFQATT and CDR2 as SNEGSKA (reference sequence). The CDR3 length is 17 residues. The chain's CDR3 is CSARRLAGGLHYNEQFV. CDR3 coding DNA: TGCAGTGCTAGGCGACTAGCGGGGGGGCTACACTACAATGAGCAGTTCGTC.

The genes are TRBV20-1 and TRBJ1-5, with 8 bases fitting TRBD1. V was clipped by 5 bases and J by 3 bases; unmatched bases: 12. The CDR3 spans 16 residues. The germline CDR1 and CDR2 sequences are DFQATT and SNEGSKA (reference sequence). The CDR3 protein is CSARAGQGAPNQPQHF. As DNA, the CDR3 is TGCAGTGCTCGCGCCGGGCAGGGGGCCCCCAATCAGCCCCAGCATTTT.

This clonotype was observed a handful of times. The chain joins TRBV29-1 to TRBJ2-7; 7 nucleotides line up with TRBD2. The CDR3 is made up of 11 amino acids. Germline V gene lookup returns CDR1 SQVTM and CDR2 ANQGSEA. With V trimmed by 4 bases and J by 6 bases, 3 bases remained unmatched. The DNA of the CDR3 is TGCAGCGTTGGGGGAGGGGCCGAGCAGTACTTC. This encodes CSVGGGAEQYF.

This clonotype showed up many times. This rearrangement joins TRBV27 to TRBJ2-7, with unresolved D. This CDR3 region has 13 residues. The germline V and J ends were trimmed by 3 bases and 2 bases, with 8 bases remaining between them. Per germline, CDR1 MNHEY and CDR2 SMNVEV (reference sequence). The CDR3 is CASSLARAYEQYF. The CDR3 bases are TGTGCCAGCAGTTTGGCCAGAGCCTACGAGCAGTACTTC.

V is TRBV3-1 and J is TRBJ2-5; D is perhaps TRBD2 (7 bases). V was trimmed by 4 bases and J by 5 bases, leaving 17 bases between them. CDR3 length: 15 residues. Germline values: CDR1 LGHDT, CDR2 YNNKEL (reference sequence). The CDR3 sequence: CASSPDGGRWETQYF. In DNA, the CDR3 is TGTGCCAGCAGCCCAGACGGGGGGCGGTGGGAGACCCAGTACTTC.

CDR3 residues: CASSLRGENYNEQFF. DNA for the CDR3: TGCGCCAGCAGCTTAAGGGGTGAAAACTACAATGAGCAGTTCTTC. V gene TRBV5-1 combines with J gene TRBJ2-1; maybe TRBD1 (5 bases). Germline V gene data show CDR1 as SGHRS and CDR2 as YFSETQ. The ends were cut back, 2 bases at V and 3 bases at J, with 12 bases in the middle. The CDR3 has 15 residues.

This clonotype turned up a few times. V is TRBV6-2 or TRBV6-3 and J is TRBJ2-1; a possible D gene is TRBD1 (6 bases). The CDR3 length is 13 residues. CDR1 is MNHEY and CDR2 is SVGEGT in the germline V gene. The ends were cut back, 5 bases at V and 12 bases at J, with 17 bases in the middle. The CDR3 sequence: CASSQAGASGQFF. The CDR3 DNA reads as TGTGCCAGCAGTCAGGCAGGGGCCTCGGGGCAGTTCTTC.

This chain uses TRBV6-5 with TRBJ1-1, with a tentative D call TRBD1 (5 bases). Trimming left V 0 bases short and J 1 base short, with 12 bases between. This CDR3 comprises 16 residues. CDR1 is MNHEY and CDR2 is SVGAGI in the germline V gene. The CDR3 loop is CASSYSFGGSNTEAFF. The CDR3 DNA reads TGTGCCAGCAGTTACTCTTTCGGGGGGTCGAACACTGAAGCTTTCTTT.

This clonotype was detected only once. The J gene is TRBJ1-3, the V gene TRBV4-1, with TRBD1 as a possible D gene (5 bases). Germline-derived CDR1 and CDR2 are MGHRA and YSYEKL. The length of the CDR3 is 16 residues. Trimming pared 1 base from V and 3 bases from J, leaving 13 bases between. The CDR3 region is CASSQGPGQDGNTIYF. CDR3 sequence (DNA): TGCGCCAGCAGCCAAGGACCGGGGCAAGATGGAAACACCATATATTTT.